The 21 T cell receptor beta chains below come from one sample, sequenced in a study of vaccination and CD4 T cells after COVID-19. Sample time point: late sampling 161 to 241 days after vaccination in three convalescent patients. As for treatment: 10-day PBMC culture with coronavirus spike peptide pools or control peptides (ViraFEST assay). No cognate antigen is known for these TCRs. The Oncomine TCR Beta short-read assay was what sequenced the DNA obtained from cultured CD4+ T cells. Each CDR3 protein gets one entry after TCRdb re-called the PCR reads with MiXCR. The table shows roughly 15,000 distinct CDR3 sequences, with roughly half occurring only once. The sequencing used CD4+ T cells from blood, cultured in vitro, collected about 7 months after SARS-CoV-2 vaccination. These receptor sequences come from a human donor who had recovered from COVID-19.

This clonotype was counted once. The chain joins TRBV5-4 to TRBJ2-3; D is tentatively TRBD1 or TRBD2 (5 bases each). Germline values: CDR1 SGHNT, CDR2 YYREEE (reference sequence). The CDR3 has 17 amino acids. Trimming removed 7 bases at V and 3 bases at J, with 24 bases between. CDR3 DNA: TGTGCCAGCCGGCCACCGCAGCTCGGGGCAGGGACAGATACGCAGTATTTT. It is translated as CASRPPQLGAGTDTQYF.

V gene TRBV11-1 combines with J gene TRBJ1-2, with a tentative D call TRBD1 (6 bases). The CDR3 has 14 residues. With 2 bases removed from V and 2 bases from J, the gap between germline ends came to 9 bases. The germline V gene has CDR1 SGHAT and CDR2 FQDESV (reference sequence). The CDR3 coding sequence is TGTGCCAGCAGCTTATACGGGGGCAACTATGGCTACACCTTC. It translates to CASSLYGGNYGYTF.

This clonotype was observed a few times. The V call is TRBV20-1, the J call TRBJ1-5; D is uncertain. The CDR3 is 16 residues long. The germline gives CDR1 DFQATT, CDR2 SNEGSKA (reference sequence). Trimming stripped 6 bases from V and 0 bases from J, with 18 bases between. CDR3 residues: CSALEVGRDSNQPQHF. CDR3 in DNA: TGCAGTGCCCTTGAGGTTGGAAGGGATAGCAATCAGCCCCAGCATTTT.

This clonotype came up a few times. The chain has TRBV15 and TRBJ2-1; no clear D. Germline loops: CDR1 LNHNV, CDR2 YYDKDF (reference sequence). CDR3 length: 12 amino acids. Trimming took 3 bases from V and 9 from J, leaving 9 bases between them. CDR3 nucleotides: TGTGCCACCAGCAGCGCGTTCCGTGAGCAGTTCTTC. Protein sequence: CATSSAFREQFF.

This clonotype came up once. The chain combines TRBV24-1 with TRBJ2-3, with 7 positions matching TRBD2. Germline CDR1 reads KGHDR; CDR2 reads SFDVKD. This CDR3 spans 17 amino acids. The junction had 14 bases not matched to a gene; V was cut back by 8 bases and J by 1 base. CDR3 residues: CATNPPGGGRGTDTQYF. The DNA of the CDR3 is TGTGCCACCAATCCCCCCGGTGGCGGGAGAGGCACAGATACGCAGTATTTT.

The genes are TRBV7-3 and TRBJ2-1; the match to TRBD2 covers 12 bases. Germline CDR1 is SGHTA and CDR2 is FQGTGA. V was pared by 4 bases and J by 6 bases, with 7 bases of the junction left unmatched. The CDR3 consists of 16 residues. The DNA for the CDR3 is TGTGCCAGCAGCTCTAGACTAGCGGGAGCCCCCAATGAGCAGTTCTTC. This encodes CASSSRLAGAPNEQFF.

The chain links TRBV2 to TRBJ2-5, with 7 bases that match TRBD2. Germline V lookup: CDR1 SNHLY, CDR2 FYNNEI. Germline trimming cut 0 bases from V and 2 bases from J; bases unmatched to any gene: 3. The CDR3 is made up of 15 amino acids. DNA for the CDR3: TGTGCCAGCAGTGAAGCGCTCGGGAGGCAAGAGACCCAGTACTTC. It encodes CASSEALGRQETQYF.

This chain links TRBV6-1 with TRBJ2-3; 8 bases are a match to TRBD1. This CDR3 contains 13 residues. Germline V lookup: CDR1 MNHNS, CDR2 SASEGT. V lost 10 bases and J lost 4; bases outside the gene matches: 7. CDR3 in DNA: TGTGCCACGAAAGGACAGGGATCAGATACGCAGTATTTT. As protein: CATKGQGSDTQYF.

The chain joins TRBV4-3 to TRBJ2-7, with D maybe TRBD1 (5 bases). The V end lost 3 bases, the J end lost 2 bases, and 11 bases lay between the germline ends. In germline, CDR1 is LGHNA, CDR2 YSLEER. This CDR3 region has 14 residues. The CDR3 spells CASSQAQAAYEQYF. The CDR3 bases are TGCGCCAGCAGCCAGGCACAGGCAGCCTACGAGCAGTACTTC.

The rearrangement joins TRBV7-8 to TRBJ2-1, with a possible D match to TRBD2 (5 bases). V was cut by 7 bases and J by 7 bases, with 20 bases left in between. CDR1 SGHVS and CDR2 FQNEAQ come from the germline V gene. There are 15 residues in the CDR3. CDR3 nucleotides: TGTGCCAGCACCATTTCCCGAGAGCGGACGAATGAGCAGTTCTTC. This translates into CASTISRERTNEQFF.

The gene calls are TRBV20-1 and TRBJ2-5; D might be TRBD2 (5 bases). CDR1 and CDR2 from the germline V gene are DFQATT and SNEGSKA (reference sequence). V lost 6 bases and J lost 2, with 13 bases in between. CDR3 length: 13 residues. The CDR3, as DNA: TGCAGTGCGGGCGACCGGGGACAAGAGACCCAGTACTTC. It translates to CSAGDRGQETQYF.

The chain has TRBV11-3 and TRBJ2-6; weak D call: TRBD1 (6 bases). The germline CDR1 and CDR2 sequences are SGHNT and YENEEA. Trimming pared 5 bases from V and 2 bases from J, leaving 10 bases between. The CDR3 contains 15 residues. The CDR3 DNA is TGTGCCAGCAGCGTGGACAGCGCTGGGGCCAACGTCCTGACTTTC. Protein sequence: CASSVDSAGANVLTF. The full variable domain, completed using reference TRBV11-3 and TRBJ2-6, is EAGVVQSPRYKIIEKKQPVAFWCNPISGHNTLYWYLQNLGQGPELLIRYENEEAVDDSQLPKDRFSAERLKGVDSTLKIQPAELGDSAVYLCASSVDSAGANVLTFGAGSRLTVL.

The V and J genes are TRBV20-1 and TRBJ2-1, with D possibly TRBD2 on 6 matching bases. CDR1 DFQATT and CDR2 SNEGSKA come from the germline V gene (reference sequence). V was trimmed by 7 bases and J by 0 bases, leaving 13 bases between them. This CDR3 spans 14 amino acids. The CDR3 loop reads CSVLAESSYNEQFF. In nucleotides, the CDR3 is TGCAGTGTCTTAGCGGAAAGCTCCTACAATGAGCAGTTCTTC.

The CDR3 is CSARDLAGEADTQYF. In nucleotides, the CDR3 is TGCAGTGCTAGAGATTTAGCGGGAGAAGCAGATACGCAGTATTTT. The chain employs TRBV20-1 and TRBJ2-3, with 9 bases that match TRBD2. Germline V lookup: CDR1 DFQATT, CDR2 SNEGSKA (reference sequence). The CDR3 has 15 amino acids. V lost 0 bases, J lost 4 bases, and 5 bases stayed unmatched.

This clonotype was counted a single time. The rearrangement uses TRBV6-1 and TRBJ2-5, with D hard to call. This CDR3 comprises 13 residues. V lost 5 bases to trimming and J lost 2 bases, with 9 bases between them. Germline CDR1 is MNHNS and CDR2 is SASEGT. CDR3: CASSKQPQETQYF. CDR3 coding DNA: TGTGCCAGCAGTAAACAGCCACAAGAGACCCAGTACTTC.

CDR3 in amino acids: CASSHPGGGENYEQYF. The DNA for the CDR3 is TGTGCCAGCAGCCACCCGGGTGGGGGGGAGAACTACGAGCAGTACTTC. This sequence joins TRBV4-2 and TRBJ2-7, with 7 bases that match TRBD2. The CDR3 sequence is 16 residues long. Germline trimming cut 3 bases from V and 3 bases from J; bases unmatched to any gene: 11. Germline values: CDR1 LGHNA, CDR2 YNFKEQ.

The table lists this clonotype with a count of one. CDR3 in amino acids: CASSLQGATEAFF. DNA for the CDR3: TGTGCCAGCAGCTTACAGGGCGCCACTGAAGCTTTCTTT. The gene calls are TRBV7-2 and TRBJ1-1; perhaps TRBD1 as D (5 bases). Germline loops: CDR1 SGHTA, CDR2 FQGNSA. This CDR3 contains 13 residues. Trimming took off 2 bases at V and 4 bases at J, with 8 bases between the two ends.

The V gene is TRBV24-1, the J gene TRBJ2-1; D is ambiguous. Per the germline V gene, CDR1 is KGHDR and CDR2 is SFDVKD. This CDR3 is built from 13 residues. V was shortened by 2 bases and J by 5 bases, with 6 bases between the two germline ends. The CDR3 sequence is CATSDSTHNEQFF. In nucleotides, the CDR3 is TGTGCCACCAGTGATTCCACTCACAATGAGCAGTTCTTC.

The chain recombines TRBV15 with TRBJ1-6; D is unclear. CDR1 is LNHNV, CDR2 YYDKDF, per germline (reference sequence). The V gene lost 2 bases and the J gene lost 13 bases, with 9 bases spanning the gap. CDR3 length: 12 residues. The CDR3 here is CATSRPDQPLHF. The DNA of the CDR3 is TGTGCCACCAGCAGACCAGATCAGCCCCTCCACTTT.

The V and J genes are TRBV7-9 and TRBJ2-1, with D hard to call. CDR3 length: 15 amino acids. Trimming pared 5 bases from V and 0 bases from J, leaving 11 bases between. From germline, CDR1 is SEHNR and CDR2 FQNEAQ (reference sequence). The CDR3 DNA reads TGTGCCAGCAGCGCTCGGATGGGCTCCTACAATGAGCAGTTCTTC. Its translation is CASSARMGSYNEQFF. The full variable domain, completed using reference TRBV7-9 and TRBJ2-1, is DTGVSQNPRHKITKRGQNVTFRCDPISEHNRLYWYRQTLGQGPEFLTYFQNEAQLEKSRLLSDRFSAERPKGSFSTLEIQRTEQGDSAMYLCASSARMGSYNEQFFGPGTRLTVL.

This clonotype occurred a few times. The chain employs TRBV5-4 and TRBJ2-5, with D perhaps matching TRBD1 (6 bases). Germline V gives CDR1 SGHNT, CDR2 YYREEE (reference sequence). Trimming pared 4 bases from V and 3 bases from J, leaving 10 bases between. This CDR3 is 13 amino acids long. This CDR3 reads CASSEDSKETQYF. CDR3 DNA sequence: TGTGCCAGCAGCGAGGACAGTAAAGAGACCCAGTACTTC.